Presented here are 24 T cell receptor beta chains from one specimen sequenced in a study of Ad26.COV2.S vaccination and SARS-CoV-2 variants. The data were produced by immunoSEQ multiplex PCR, yet TCRdb's version contains in-frame clones alone and is incomplete. The repertoire holds 180,000 or so clones, with roughly 89% as singletons. The sequenced sample was peripheral blood, obtained after recovery from COVID-19. The source is a human donor who had recovered from COVID-19.

V gene TRBV12-3 or TRBV12-4 combines with J gene TRBJ1-5; D is unresolved. The V end was cut by 4 bases, the J end by 3 bases, with 7 bases between. The CDR3 covers 13 residues. DNA for the CDR3: TGTGCCAGCAGTTACGCGTCCAATCAGCCCCAGCATTTT. Translation gives CASSYASNQPQHF.

V usage is TRBV29-1 and J usage is TRBJ1-2; D possibly corresponds to TRBD1 (6 bases). V was clipped by 8 bases and J by 8 bases, with 18 bases between them. The CDR3 runs 12 residues. CDR1 is SQVTM and CDR2 is ANQGSEA in the germline V gene. The CDR3 DNA reads as TGCAGCACAAAGGGGGGAGCGCGGGGCTACACCTTC. This sequence encodes CSTKGGARGYTF.

V and J are TRBV5-4 and TRBJ1-3; D gene unclear. Trimming left V 1 base short and J 4 bases short, with 3 bases between. The CDR3 consists of 12 residues. Germline values: CDR1 SGHNT, CDR2 YYREEE (reference sequence). The CDR3 loop is CASSLKGNTIYF. Written as DNA, the CDR3 is TGTGCCAGCAGCTTGAAGGGAAACACCATATATTTT.

CDR3 sequence reads: CAISTRVQGDNEQFF. CDR3 DNA: TGTGCCATCAGCACCAGAGTGCAAGGAGACAATGAGCAGTTCTTC. The chain links TRBV10-3 to TRBJ2-1, with unresolved D. CDR3 length equals 15 residues. V shed 6 bases and J shed 5 bases, with 17 bases lying between them. Germline CDR1 ENHRY, CDR2 SYGVKD.

This clone was recorded only once. The rearrangement links TRBV14 to TRBJ2-1; D uncertain. This CDR3 is 17 amino acids long. The V end was cut by 2 bases, the J end by 5 bases, with 19 bases between. The germline CDR1 and CDR2 sequences are SGHDN and FVKESK. As DNA, the CDR3 is TGTGCCAGCAGCCAATCCCCTAGTCTTCGGAGAAACAATGAGCAGTTCTTC. Its protein product is CASSQSPSLRRNNEQFF.

V gene TRBV7-3 combines with J gene TRBJ1-1, with TRBD1 matching over 9 bases. The trim removed 2 bases at V and 7 bases at J, leaving 5 bases unmatched. The CDR3 spans 14 residues. Germline-derived CDR1 and CDR2 are SGHTA and FQGTGA. CDR3 nucleotide sequence: TGTGCCAGCAGCTTAGGACAGGGGCGGGGTGAAGCTTTCTTT. As protein: CASSLGQGRGEAFF.

V usage is TRBV9 and J usage is TRBJ2-6; D is uncertain. Trimming pared 1 base from V and 0 bases from J, leaving 8 bases between. This CDR3 is 16 amino acids long. Germline V CDR1 and CDR2: SGDLS, YYNGEE. The DNA for the CDR3 is TGTGCCAGCAGCGTATCCACCGTCTCTGGGGCCAACGTCCTGACTTTC. Translated, it gives CASSVSTVSGANVLTF.

This sequence joins TRBV3-1 (or the pseudogene TRBV3-2) and TRBJ2-1, with 8 bases aligning to TRBD1. Germline trimming cut 3 bases from V and 6 bases from J; bases unmatched to any gene: 7. The length of the CDR3 is 15 residues. In germline, CDR1 is LGHDT, CDR2 YNNKEL (reference sequence). CDR3 residues: CASSHRGRIGNEQFF. The CDR3 nucleotides are TGTGCCAGCAGCCACAGGGGGCGGATCGGCAATGAGCAGTTCTTC.

The V and J genes are TRBV2 and TRBJ2-7, with D perhaps TRBD2 (6 bases). The germline V and J ends were trimmed by 7 bases and 2 bases, with 12 bases remaining between them. The germline CDR1 and CDR2 sequences are SNHLY and FYNNEI. The CDR3 has 13 residues. CDR3 amino acids: CASTSGLTYEQYF. The CDR3 nucleotides read TGTGCCAGCACCTCGGGACTTACCTACGAGCAGTACTTC.

This clone has more than one count but fewer than ten. This chain uses TRBV2 with TRBJ2-7; 7 nucleotides match TRBD2. CDR3 size: 14 residues. V was clipped by 8 bases and J by 3 bases; unmatched bases: 10. Germline CDR1 SNHLY, CDR2 FYNNEI. The CDR3 protein is CASGRASGFYEQYF. The CDR3 region has the DNA TGTGCCAGCGGACGGGCTAGCGGCTTCTACGAGCAGTACTTC.

This clone has just one count. V usage is TRBV27 and J usage is TRBJ2-7, with TRBD2 as a possible D gene (6 bases). Between the trimmed V and J ends, which lost 1 base and 7 bases, there was a span of 11 bases. Germline CDR1 and CDR2: MNHEY and SMNVEV (reference sequence). CDR3 length equals 13 residues. CDR3 region: CASSLLGGREQYF. The DNA of the CDR3 is TGTGCCAGCAGTTTATTGGGGGGTAGGGAGCAGTACTTC.

The rearrangement uses TRBV7-3 and TRBJ2-1, with 10 bases fitting TRBD2. J lost 1 base, V lost 8 bases, and 2 bases had no gene match. Germline assignment: CDR1 SGHTA and CDR2 FQGTGA. This CDR3 region has 14 residues. The CDR3 spells CASSTSGSYNEQFF. The CDR3 region has the DNA TGTGCCAGCTCGACTAGCGGGTCCTACAATGAGCAGTTCTTC.

There are a few counts of this clone. The chain is built from TRBV19 and TRBJ2-7, with TRBD2 matching 9 bases. Trimming took 1 base from V and 2 from J; bases not matched to a gene: 3. The CDR3 has 15 amino acids. CDR1 is LNHDA and CDR2 is SQIVND in the germline V gene (reference sequence). The CDR3 DNA is TGTGCCAGTAGTATAGGGCTAGCGGGGACCTACGAGCAGTACTTC. Protein sequence: CASSIGLAGTYEQYF.

This chain joins TRBV10-3 and TRBJ1-4; no firm D call. With 3 bases removed from V and 7 bases from J, the gap between germline ends came to 18 bases. The CDR3 consists of 16 residues. The germline gives CDR1 ENHRY, CDR2 SYGVKD. The CDR3 coding sequence is TGTGCCATCAGTGAAGGGAACGGGAGGAATCTTGAAAAACTGTTTTTT. Its protein product is CAISEGNGRNLEKLFF.

This sequence joins TRBV5-1 and TRBJ2-5; 9 bases map to TRBD1. CDR1 is SGHRS, CDR2 YFSETQ, per germline. Trimming at V came to 4 bases and at J to 7 bases, leaving 11 bases not matched to a gene. The CDR3 consists of 15 residues. CDR3 bases: TGCGCCAGCAGCCTGGGACAGGGAAACTGGGGGACCCAGTACTTC. Encoded protein: CASSLGQGNWGTQYF.

Points on this clone: Distinct nucleotide sequences in the sample also encode this CDR3. The chain couples TRBV20-1 to TRBJ1-2, with D uncertain. This CDR3 spans 11 amino acids. V lost 6 bases and J lost 4, with 9 bases in between. From germline, CDR1 is DFQATT and CDR2 SNEGSKA (reference sequence). For the CDR3, the DNA is TGCAGTGCACGGGGTAGCTATGGCTACACCTTC. It encodes CSARGSYGYTF.

This clone was seen only once. This sequence joins TRBV11-2 and TRBJ2-5, with TRBD2 identical over 8 bases. V was pared by 0 bases and J by 1 base, with 7 bases of the junction left unmatched. This CDR3 region has 17 residues. Germline CDR1 SGHAT, CDR2 FQNNGV. This CDR3 is CASSLEQRGYIQETQYF. The CDR3, as DNA: TGTGCCAGCAGCTTAGAGCAGCGGGGGTATATCCAAGAGACCCAGTACTTC. Supplemented by reference TRBV11-2 and TRBJ2-5, the full variable domain reads EAGVAQSPRYKIIEKRQSVAFWCNPISGHATLYWYQQILGQGPKLLIQFQNNGVVDDSQLPKDRFSAERLKGVDSTLKIQPAKLEDSAVYLCASSLEQRGYIQETQYFGPGTRLLVL.

V gene TRBV6-5 combines with J gene TRBJ1-6; D unclear. Germline CDR1 reads MNHEY; CDR2 reads SVGAGI. The V end lost 8 bases, the J end lost 9 bases, and 8 bases lay between the germline ends. The CDR3 consists of 11 residues. CDR3: CASATLSPLHF. DNA for the CDR3: TGTGCCAGCGCTACTCTTTCACCCCTCCACTTT.

CDR3 residues: CATSPRGLAGGPGFTDTQYF. The CDR3 DNA reads TGTGCCACCAGTCCTAGGGGACTAGCGGGAGGGCCGGGGTTCACAGATACGCAGTATTTT. The rearrangement joins TRBV24-1 to TRBJ2-3; 16 positions match TRBD2. The V segment lost 6 bases and the J segment 2 bases; nucleotides outside the gene matches: 13. Germline CDR1 and CDR2: KGHDR and SFDVKD. The CDR3 loop spans 20 amino acids.

This chain uses TRBV6-4 with TRBJ2-1, with no clear D. Trimming cost V 7 bases and J 4 bases, with 2 bases left between them. CDR3 length: 10 residues. Germline V gene lookup returns CDR1 MRHNA and CDR2 SNTAGT. This CDR3 reads CASTYNEQFF. CDR3 nucleotide sequence: TGTGCCAGCACTTACAATGAGCAGTTCTTC.

CDR3 in DNA: TGTGCCAGCAGTGAATTCGGGTCCGGTTTCTTCACTGAAGCTTTCTTT. Translated, it gives CASSEFGSGFFTEAFF. The gene calls are TRBV25-1 and TRBJ1-1; no reliable D call. The CDR3 is 16 amino acids. In germline, CDR1 is MGHDK, CDR2 SYGVNS. V lost 1 base to trimming and J lost 4 bases, with 16 bases between them.

The rearrangement joins TRBV3-1 (or the pseudogene TRBV3-2) to TRBJ1-1, with D maybe TRBD1 (5 bases). The CDR3 has 14 residues. V was trimmed by 6 bases and J by 4 bases, leaving 15 bases between them. CDR1 is LGHDT and CDR2 is YNNKEL in the germline V gene (reference sequence). The CDR3 reads CASRYRGWSTEAFF. As DNA, the CDR3 is TGTGCCAGCAGGTATAGGGGATGGAGCACTGAAGCTTTCTTT.

The chain carries TRBV6-5 and TRBJ2-7, with 8 bases aligning to TRBD2. V lost 6 bases, J lost 4 bases, and 11 bases stayed unmatched. The germline gives CDR1 MNHEY, CDR2 SVGAGI. The CDR3 consists of 15 residues. The CDR3: CASSSVGGGWYEQYF. CDR3 DNA sequence: TGTGCCAGCAGCTCCGTGGGCGGGGGGTGGTACGAGCAGTACTTC.

This chain joins TRBV25-1 and TRBJ2-2; possible D gene TRBD2, 6 bases. There are 16 residues in the CDR3. V lost 1 base and J lost 0, with 9 bases in between. CDR1 and CDR2 from the germline V gene are MGHDK and SYGVNS. CDR3 sequence: CASSELSGPNTGELFF. CDR3 in DNA: TGTGCCAGCAGTGAATTAAGCGGGCCGAACACCGGGGAGCTGTTTTTT.